This T cell receptor beta chain was captured in a study of T cells in Graves' hyperthyroidism and ophthalmopathy. CDR1 and CDR2 from the germline V gene are KGHSH and LQKENI. V gave up 3 bases and J gave up 1 base, with 9 bases separating them. The CDR3 covers 15 residues. Amplification of TCR beta CDR3 regions was performed using RNA transcripts as template. Carried out on the TCR CDR3, a first-round RT-PCR used the HTBI primer set. MiXCR, applied by TCRdb to the multiplex PCR reads, yields one record per CDR3 protein. The top ten hold about 9.4% of the sample, which has some 740,000 distinct CDR3 sequences, roughly 15% seen once. Study-level findings and limits: Before onset, ophthalmopathy was predicted by the model a median around 6 months earlier. Blood samples included most of the expanded thyroid clonotypes exceeding 0.001. Stable hyperthyroidism was told apart from ophthalmopathy by a model built on 13 V-J features.

Using over 8.5 ml of fresh peripheral blood, PBMCs were prepared. This clonotype was counted ten times or more. Its antigen is unidentified. This chain connects TRBV18 to TRBJ2-2; unclear D gene. Sequenced sample: blood. The source of this sequence is a woman aged 18-29 years with Graves' hyperthyroidism. CDR3 sequence: CASSPIGRNTGELFF. CDR3 bases: TGTGCCAGCTCACCGATCGGGCGGAACACCGGGGAGCTGTTTTTT.